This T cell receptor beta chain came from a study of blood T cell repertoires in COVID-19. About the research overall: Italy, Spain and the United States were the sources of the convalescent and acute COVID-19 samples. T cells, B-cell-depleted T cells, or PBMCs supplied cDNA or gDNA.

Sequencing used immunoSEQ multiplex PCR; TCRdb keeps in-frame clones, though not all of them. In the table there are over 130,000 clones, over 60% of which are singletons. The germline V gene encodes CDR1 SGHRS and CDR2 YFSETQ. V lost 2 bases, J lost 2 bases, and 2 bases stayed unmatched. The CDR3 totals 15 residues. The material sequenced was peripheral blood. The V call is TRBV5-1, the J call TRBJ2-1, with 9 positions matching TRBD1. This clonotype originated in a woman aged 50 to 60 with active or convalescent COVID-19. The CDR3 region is CASSFGTGTYNEQFF. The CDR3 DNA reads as TGCGCCAGCAGCTTCGGGACAGGGACCTACAATGAGCAGTTCTTC.